The 25 T cell receptor beta chains presented below share a single source sample, sequenced in a study of blood T cell repertoires in COVID-19. TCRdb's table, derived via immunoSEQ multiplex PCR, lists solely in-frame clones and lacks some. The sample lists 200,000 or so clones; more than 70% were seen once. Source material: peripheral blood. The source of these receptors is a woman between 40 and 55 years old who had recovered from COVID-19.

This sequence joins TRBV3-1 (or the pseudogene TRBV3-2) and TRBJ2-7; 7 nucleotides agree with TRBD1. Unmatched junction bases numbered 8, after V lost 6 bases and J lost 3 bases. The CDR3 runs to 14 residues. Germline V gene sequence: CDR1 LGHDT, CDR2 YNNKEL (reference sequence). CDR3 in amino acids: CASRQSGTDYEQYF. As DNA, the CDR3 is TGTGCCAGCAGGCAATCCGGGACAGACTACGAGCAGTACTTC.

In nucleotides, the CDR3 is TGTGCCAGCAGCTTAATATCAGGGGCGAAGGACGAGCAGTACTTC. It is translated as CASSLISGAKDEQYF. The J gene is TRBJ2-7, the V gene TRBV7-9, with TRBD1 as a possible D gene (6 bases). V was shortened by 2 bases and J by 5 bases, with 16 bases between the two germline ends. Germline V lookup: CDR1 SEHNR, CDR2 FQNEAQ (reference sequence). The CDR3 runs 15 residues.

The chain employs TRBV5-1 and TRBJ2-2, with D possibly matching TRBD1 (6 bases). Germline loops: CDR1 SGHRS, CDR2 YFSETQ. The CDR3 covers 15 residues. Trimming stripped 8 bases from V and 2 bases from J, with 16 bases between. CDR3 nucleotides: TGCGCCAGTCGGACAGCCGGAATCAACACCGGGGAGCTGTTTTTT. Protein sequence: CASRTAGINTGELFF.

The chain carries TRBV6-5 and TRBJ1-4; 9 bases are shared with TRBD1. Germline V CDR1 and CDR2: MNHEY, SVGAGI. Germline trimming cut 7 bases from V and 7 bases from J; bases unmatched to any gene: 7. The CDR3 contains 14 residues. In nucleotides, the CDR3 is TGTGCCAGCAACCCAGGACAGGGGTTTGAAAAACTGTTTTTT. Translated, it gives CASNPGQGFEKLFF.

The V and J genes are TRBV24-1 and TRBJ2-2; 9 nucleotides match TRBD1. The junction had 6 bases not matched to a gene; V was cut back by 2 bases and J by 6 bases. Germline loops: CDR1 KGHDR, CDR2 SFDVKD. The CDR3 loop spans 16 amino acids. The CDR3 protein is CATSDSGTGKAGELFF. Here the CDR3 DNA reads TGTGCCACCAGTGATTCGGGGACAGGGAAGGCCGGGGAGCTGTTTTTT.

This clone was seen only once. The CDR3 DNA reads as TGTGCCAGCAGCTTAGAGGGACTAGCTTACGAGCAGTACTTC. Translated, it gives CASSLEGLAYEQYF. The rearrangement uses TRBV7-9 and TRBJ2-7, with 9 positions matching TRBD2. V was clipped by 1 base and J by 4 bases; unmatched bases: 2. The CDR3 sequence is 14 residues long. Germline CDR1 reads SEHNR; CDR2 reads FQNEAQ (reference sequence).

This clone was detected once. The J gene is TRBJ2-3, the V gene TRBV9; perhaps TRBD1 as D (6 bases). This CDR3 is built from 14 residues. Germline-derived CDR1 and CDR2 are SGDLS and YYNGEE. V was clipped by 4 bases and J by 2 bases, with 11 bases between them. The CDR3 nucleotides read TGTGCCAGCAGCCCGACAGGCTACACAGATACGCAGTATTTT. Its protein is CASSPTGYTDTQYF.

V usage is TRBV7-2 and J usage is TRBJ2-7; 12 bases are a match to TRBD2. Germline CDR1 SGHTA, CDR2 FQGNSA. The CDR3 is 19 amino acids. Trimming took 2 bases from V and 0 from J; bases not matched to a gene: 11. DNA for the CDR3: TGTGCCAGCAGCTTAAGGCAACTAGCGGGAGGCGGAAGCTCCTACGAGCAGTACTTC. This sequence encodes CASSLRQLAGGGSSYEQYF.

J is TRBJ2-2 and V is TRBV4-3, with 10 bases lining up with TRBD2. The junction had 5 bases not matched to a gene; V was cut back by 2 bases and J by 5 bases. CDR1 is LGHNA, CDR2 YSLEER, per germline. This CDR3 is 16 amino acids long. The CDR3 is CASSQLAGEGTGELFF. In nucleotides, the CDR3 is TGCGCCAGCAGCCAACTAGCGGGAGAGGGGACCGGGGAGCTGTTTTTT.

V usage is TRBV19 and J usage is TRBJ2-3; TRBD2 aligns across 8 bases. The CDR3 has 17 amino acids. The V segment lost 1 base and the J segment 4 bases; nucleotides outside the gene matches: 10. The germline V gene encodes CDR1 LNHDA and CDR2 SQIVND (reference sequence). CDR3 region: CASSIAAWREAPDTQYF. The CDR3 nucleotides are TGTGCCAGTAGTATAGCGGCATGGCGGGAGGCCCCAGATACGCAGTATTTT.

This chain connects TRBV9 to TRBJ2-7, with D maybe TRBD1 (5 bases). CDR3 length: 14 residues. Trimming left V 5 bases short and J 0 bases short, with 12 bases between. Per germline, CDR1 SGDLS and CDR2 YYNGEE. The CDR3 loop reads CASSKRQSSYEQYF. Written as DNA, the CDR3 is TGTGCCAGCAGTAAACGACAGAGCTCCTACGAGCAGTACTTC.

Written as DNA, the CDR3 is TGCAGCGTTGAACCAGACCTAGGGACCCAGTACTTC. This sequence encodes CSVEPDLGTQYF. This rearrangement joins TRBV29-1 to TRBJ2-5; D not certain. CDR1 is SQVTM and CDR2 is ANQGSEA in the germline V gene. The length of the CDR3 is 12 residues. V dropped 2 bases and J dropped 7 bases, with 11 bases sitting between them.

The chain couples TRBV5-4 to TRBJ2-1, with 10 bases matching TRBD2. V dropped 5 bases and J dropped 3; count of bases not matched to a gene: 2. Germline lookup yields CDR1 SGHNT and CDR2 YYREEE (reference sequence). The CDR3 contains 14 residues. CDR3 DNA sequence: TGTGCCAGCAGTTCTAGCGGGGGCTACAATGAGCAGTTCTTC. The encoded protein is CASSSSGGYNEQFF.

J is TRBJ1-1 and V is TRBV7-8; the D gene is possibly TRBD1 (6 bases). This CDR3 spans 16 amino acids. V lost 5 bases and J lost 3, with 19 bases in between. Germline assignment: CDR1 SGHVS and CDR2 FQNEAQ. The CDR3 DNA sequence: TGTGCCAGCAGCCCGAATATGGCAGGGGAGTACACTGAAGCTTTCTTT. Residues: CASSPNMAGEYTEAFF.

The chain recombines TRBV24-1 with TRBJ2-1, with 13 bases identical to TRBD2. The CDR3 loop spans 17 amino acids. Trimming removed 3 bases from V and 8 bases from J; junction bases left unmatched: 9. The germline gives CDR1 KGHDR, CDR2 SFDVKD. The CDR3 DNA is TGTGCCACCAGTGATACCGGTACTAGCGGGAGGGCTGATGAGCAGTTCTTC. Its translation: CATSDTGTSGRADEQFF.

The CDR3 nucleotides read TGTGCCAGCAGTTCTCCCCTGAGCGGGATTAGGGGAGAGCAGTACTTC. Encoded protein: CASSSPLSGIRGEQYF. This sequence joins TRBV6-5 and TRBJ2-7, with 7 positions matching TRBD2. Losses at the gene ends were 4 bases for V and 7 bases for J; bases not matched to a gene: 16. Germline values: CDR1 MNHEY, CDR2 SVGAGI. There are 16 residues in the CDR3.

The CDR3 sequence: CASKSQMEEPQHF. CDR3 bases: TGTGCCAGCAAGTCCCAGATGGAGGAGCCCCAGCATTTT. The J gene is TRBJ1-5, the V gene TRBV2; no clear D. V was pared by 7 bases and J by 8 bases, with 15 bases between. Per germline, CDR1 SNHLY and CDR2 FYNNEI. The CDR3 length is 13 residues. Looking up the rest from reference TRBV2 and TRBJ1-5 gives the full variable domain: EPEVTQTPSHQVTQMGQEVILRCVPISNHLYFYWYRQILGQKVEFLVSFYNNEISEKSEIFDDQFSVERPDGSNFTLKIRSTKLEDSAMYFCASKSQMEEPQHFGDGTRLSIL.

Here the CDR3 reads CATSASGLGNEKLFF. CDR3 DNA sequence: TGTGCCACCAGTGCCTCAGGACTAGGGAATGAAAAACTGTTTTTT. This chain uses TRBV24-1 with TRBJ1-4; D not certain. The germline V gene has CDR1 KGHDR and CDR2 SFDVKD. The length of the CDR3 is 15 residues. V lost 5 bases, J lost 5 bases, and 14 bases lay in between.

This clone was counted only a few times. This sequence joins TRBV18 and TRBJ1-5, with TRBD1 matching over 9 bases. The CDR3 consists of 21 residues. Germline V gene lookup returns CDR1 KGHSH and CDR2 LQKENI. V trimming: 4 bases; J trimming: 1 base; junction bases outside the gene matches: 20. The CDR3 is CASSLGIRGTGSLGSNQPQHF. CDR3 nucleotide sequence: TGTGCCAGCTCACTGGGGATCCGAGGGACAGGGTCATTGGGAAGCAATCAGCCCCAGCATTTT.

The chain is built from TRBV18 and TRBJ2-7; a possible D gene is TRBD1 (5 bases). The CDR3 covers 14 residues. Deletions cut 3 bases from V and 4 bases from J, with 13 bases between. The germline V gene has CDR1 KGHSH and CDR2 LQKENI. The CDR3 loop reads CASSPRAGIYEQYF. In DNA form, the CDR3 reads TGTGCCAGCTCACCCCGGGCAGGGATTTACGAGCAGTACTTC.

This clone was detected only once. The chain is built from TRBV30 and TRBJ2-3, with 9 nucleotides matching TRBD2. Germline V lookup: CDR1 GTSNPN, CDR2 SVGIG (reference sequence). The CDR3 covers 12 residues. Germline trimming cut 2 bases from V and 8 bases from J; bases unmatched to any gene: 2. CDR3 DNA: TGTGCCTGGAGTCTTAGCGGGAGTACGCAGTATTTT. This codes for CAWSLSGSTQYF.

The DNA for the CDR3 is TGTGCCAGCAGCCATAGGGGCGGGAAGAACACCGGGGAGCTGTTTTTT. Its translation: CASSHRGGKNTGELFF. J is TRBJ2-2 and V is TRBV11-1, with D perhaps matching TRBD2 (6 bases). Between the trimmed V and J ends, which lost 5 bases and 1 base, there was a span of 14 bases. The CDR3 contains 16 residues. CDR1 is SGHAT, CDR2 FQDESV, per germline (reference sequence).

The V call is TRBV11-3, the J call TRBJ2-7, with D perhaps TRBD1 (5 bases). The germline V gene encodes CDR1 SGHNT and CDR2 YENEEA. This CDR3 comprises 19 residues. Trimming removed 5 bases from V and 4 bases from J, with 30 bases in between. Here the CDR3 reads CASSPDNTDPREMVYEQYF. CDR3 bases: TGTGCCAGCAGCCCTGACAACACTGACCCCAGGGAAATGGTTTACGAGCAGTACTTC.

The V call is TRBV7-9, the J call TRBJ1-1; tentative D call: TRBD1 (5 bases). This CDR3 comprises 15 residues. From germline, CDR1 is SEHNR and CDR2 FQNEAQ (reference sequence). The germline V and J ends were trimmed by 10 bases and 0 bases, with 18 bases remaining between them. The CDR3 DNA follows: TGTGCCACCCCTGGGGCCCAACTGATGAACACTGAAGCTTTCTTT. This codes for CATPGAQLMNTEAFF.

The chain is built from TRBV5-1 and TRBJ2-5; 14 nucleotides match TRBD2. Trimming took 0 bases from V and 1 from J; bases not matched to a gene: 2. CDR3 size: 17 residues. Germline V gene sequence: CDR1 SGHRS, CDR2 YFSETQ. The CDR3 sequence: CASSLEGTSGSQETQYF. In DNA, the CDR3 is TGCGCCAGCAGCTTGGAAGGGACTAGCGGGAGCCAAGAGACCCAGTACTTC.